Below are 23 T cell receptor beta chains sequenced from a single sample in a study of spatial heterogeneity in lung cancer (dated 2019 in TCRdb). The time point tag for this specimen amounts to: sample taken at primary tumor resection. Receptor amplification or capture employed 5' RACE. These reads were obtained on a NextSeq 500. TCRdb redid the processing of the public reads, applying fastp at Q25 and MiXCR, and retained in-frame beta chains. For every CDR3 protein sequence, its rows merge into one entry that carries the most common genes and DNA. Here the sample has 2,500 to 3,500 distinct CDR3 sequences; roughly 5% occur a single time. The top ten hold about 16% of the sample. Sequencing used normal lung tissue next to the tumor, obtained at surgery. Source of these receptors: a male donor with early-stage non-small cell lung cancer.

This clonotype is large (0.1 to 1%) within its sample. V usage is TRBV27 and J usage is TRBJ1-1; D is possibly TRBD1 (6 bases). In germline, CDR1 is MNHEY, CDR2 SMNVEV (reference sequence). With 6 bases removed from V and 6 bases from J, the gap between germline ends came to 14 bases. The CDR3 spans 13 residues. The CDR3 is CASRQSGGSEAFF. Written as DNA, the CDR3 is TGTGCCAGCAGGCAGTCGGGGGGCTCTGAAGCTTTCTTT.

This clonotype appeared many times. The chain combines TRBV10-3 with TRBJ2-1, with 13 positions matching TRBD2. Per the germline V gene, CDR1 is ENHRY and CDR2 is SYGVKD. Germline trimming cut 5 bases from V and 8 bases from J; bases unmatched to any gene: 6. The CDR3 is 15 amino acids. CDR3 region: CAISRTSGSEDEQFF. CDR3 coding DNA: TGTGCCATCAGTCGGACTAGCGGGAGCGAGGATGAGCAGTTCTTC.

This clonotype is medium-sized within its sample. This rearrangement joins TRBV20-1 to TRBJ2-1; D call uncertain. Germline V CDR1 and CDR2: DFQATT, SNEGSKA (reference sequence). Trimming took off 1 base at V and 10 bases at J, with 17 bases between the two ends. CDR3 length equals 14 residues. CDR3 coding DNA: TGCAGTGCTAGAGGGGTGCCTGTCCTGGAGGAGCAGTTCTTC. Protein sequence: CSARGVPVLEEQFF.

This clonotype is termed medium-sized. J is TRBJ1-1 and V is TRBV5-1; D remains unclear. Germline V gene lookup returns CDR1 SGHRS and CDR2 YFSETQ. V was cut by 4 bases and J by 3 bases, with 13 bases left in between. The CDR3 loop spans 14 amino acids. CDR3 sequence: CASSPNAGDTEAFF. CDR3 sequence (DNA): TGCGCCAGCAGCCCTAACGCGGGCGACACTGAAGCTTTCTTT.

This clonotype is judged medium-sized. The chain employs TRBV9 and TRBJ2-1; perhaps TRBD1 as D (6 bases). Per germline, CDR1 SGDLS and CDR2 YYNGEE. V lost 0 bases, J lost 3 bases, and 7 bases lay in between. CDR3 size: 14 residues. The CDR3 DNA reads TGTGCCAGCAGCGTAGAGGGGGACTACAATGAGCAGTTCTTC. Its translation is CASSVEGDYNEQFF.

A few counts support this clonotype. The V and J genes are TRBV25-1 and TRBJ2-7, with a possible D match to TRBD1 (6 bases). Germline CDR1 MGHDK, CDR2 SYGVNS. The CDR3 is 17 amino acids. The V end lost 1 base, the J end lost 0 bases, and 16 bases lay between the germline ends. CDR3 loop: CASSELSGARSSYEQYF. CDR3 sequence (DNA): TGTGCCAGCAGTGAATTGTCAGGGGCCCGGAGCTCCTACGAGCAGTACTTC.

This clonotype was detected many times. V and J are TRBV3-1 and TRBJ2-5, with TRBD2 identical over 12 bases. Trimming cost V 6 bases and J 4 bases; bases outside gene matches: 6. From germline, CDR1 is LGHDT and CDR2 YNNKEL (reference sequence). The CDR3 is made up of 15 amino acids. The CDR3 loop reads CASRRLAGEGETQYF. The CDR3, as DNA: TGTGCCAGCAGGCGACTAGCGGGAGAAGGAGAGACCCAGTACTTC.

This clonotype showed up many times. The J gene is TRBJ1-1, the V gene TRBV27, with no clear D. The germline V and J ends were trimmed by 4 bases and 4 bases, with 10 bases remaining between them. The CDR3 runs to 13 residues. Germline V gene lookup returns CDR1 MNHEY and CDR2 SMNVEV (reference sequence). The CDR3 DNA follows: TGTGCCAGCAGTTCCTTGGGAGCCACTGAAGCTTTCTTT. Protein: CASSSLGATEAFF.

By its share, this clonotype is medium-sized. The chain combines TRBV9 with TRBJ2-2, with D unclear. The germline CDR1 and CDR2 sequences are SGDLS and YYNGEE. This CDR3 has 14 amino acids. V shed 3 bases and J shed 0 bases, with 6 bases lying between them. CDR3 nucleotide sequence: TGTGCCAGCAGCGACATTACGAACACCGGGGAGCTGTTTTTT. Amino acid sequence: CASSDITNTGELFF.

The chain recombines TRBV6-2 or TRBV6-3 with TRBJ2-5; 7 bases agree with TRBD1. Trimming cost V 4 bases and J 5 bases; bases outside gene matches: 16. The CDR3 totals 17 residues. Germline V gene sequence: CDR1 MNHEY, CDR2 SVGEGT. The CDR3 DNA reads TGTGCCAGCAGTTTGACAGGGTTTAGTCGGTCGTCGGAGACCCAGTACTTC. Its protein is CASSLTGFSRSSETQYF.

This clonotype is deemed medium-sized (0.01 to 0.1%). The genes are TRBV5-4 and TRBJ2-1, with TRBD1 as a possible D gene (6 bases). V was clipped by 0 bases and J by 7 bases, with 8 bases between them. The CDR3 contains 13 residues. Looked up from germline, CDR1 is SGHNT and CDR2 is YYREEE (reference sequence). The CDR3 DNA follows: TGTGCCAGCAGCTTGGGGCAGGGGAATGAGCAGTTCTTC. This codes for CASSLGQGNEQFF.

This clonotype is deemed medium-sized. The chain joins TRBV29-1 to TRBJ2-3; D is perhaps TRBD1 (7 bases). The germline V gene has CDR1 SQVTM and CDR2 ANQGSEA. There are 15 residues in the CDR3. Trimming pared 4 bases from V and 4 bases from J, leaving 18 bases between. CDR3 protein: CSVVWRGLFPDTQYF. CDR3 coding DNA: TGCAGCGTTGTTTGGAGGGGGCTCTTCCCAGATACGCAGTATTTT.

This clonotype rates as medium-sized. The gene calls are TRBV5-1 and TRBJ2-1; D unclear. This CDR3 region has 13 residues. V lost 0 bases to trimming and J lost 2 bases, with 3 bases between them. CDR1 and CDR2 from the germline V gene are SGHRS and YFSETQ. The CDR3 region has the DNA TGCGCCAGCAGCTTGGGCGCCTACAATGAGCAGTTCTTC. This codes for CASSLGAYNEQFF.

By its share, this clonotype is medium-sized. This sequence joins TRBV20-1 and TRBJ1-1; no clear D gene. V gave up 7 bases and J gave up 1 base, with 7 bases separating them. Germline-derived CDR1 and CDR2 are DFQATT and SNEGSKA (reference sequence). This CDR3 is built from 11 residues. The CDR3 DNA reads as TGCAGTGGAAAGAAGAACACTGAAGCTTTCTTT. Protein sequence: CSGKKNTEAFF.

This clonotype is termed medium-sized. The gene calls are TRBV30 and TRBJ2-1; possibly TRBD2 for D (6 bases). In germline, CDR1 is GTSNPN, CDR2 SVGIG (reference sequence). Deletions cut 2 bases from V and 13 bases from J, with 15 bases between. The CDR3 spans 12 residues. CDR3 bases: TGTGCCTGGAGTATGGAGGGAAAGGGCCAGTTCTTC. Its translation: CAWSMEGKGQFF.

By share of the sample, this clonotype is medium-sized (0.01 to 0.1%). The chain links TRBV7-9 to TRBJ2-7, with 8 bases aligning to TRBD1. The trim removed 1 base at V and 5 bases at J, leaving 7 bases unmatched. This CDR3 has 15 residues. The germline CDR1 and CDR2 sequences are SEHNR and FQNEAQ (reference sequence). The DNA of the CDR3 is TGTGCCAGCAGCTTAGGTAGGACAGGGCACGACGAGCAGTACTTC. This codes for CASSLGRTGHDEQYF.

In its sample, this clonotype ranks as medium-sized. J is TRBJ1-6 and V is TRBV7-8; D gene ambiguous. CDR3 length: 14 amino acids. V dropped 3 bases and J dropped 8 bases, with 11 bases sitting between them. CDR1 SGHVS and CDR2 FQNEAQ come from the germline V gene. The DNA for the CDR3 is TGTGCCAGCAGCTTCTCGGGGTCCCATTCACCCCTCCACTTT. Encoded protein: CASSFSGSHSPLHF.

This clonotype was seen many times. The chain employs TRBV10-3 and TRBJ2-7; D not resolved. Germline V gene data show CDR1 as ENHRY and CDR2 as SYGVKD. The CDR3 is made up of 16 amino acids. V shed 0 bases and J shed 4 bases, with 16 bases lying between them. The CDR3 sequence is CAISESVSLPPYEQYF. For the CDR3, the DNA is TGTGCCATCAGTGAGTCGGTCTCCCTCCCCCCTTACGAGCAGTACTTC.

V is TRBV14 and J is TRBJ2-3; TRBD1 is a possible D gene (6 bases). The CDR3 length is 16 residues. Germline V lookup: CDR1 SGHDN, CDR2 FVKESK. V lost 2 bases to trimming and J lost 3 bases, with 15 bases between them. In DNA form, the CDR3 reads TGTGCCAGCAGCCAACTATCAGGGGTACGGACAGATACGCAGTATTTT. It is translated as CASSQLSGVRTDTQYF.

The rearrangement joins TRBV5-5 to TRBJ2-7, with D hard to call. This CDR3 comprises 14 residues. Per germline, CDR1 SGHKS and CDR2 YYEKEE (reference sequence). Trimming shortened V by 0 bases and J by 0 bases, and 7 bases separated the two germline ends. CDR3 protein: CASSLGANSYEQYF. CDR3 nucleotides: TGTGCCAGCAGCTTGGGCGCGAACTCCTACGAGCAGTACTTC.

In its sample, this clonotype is medium-sized. The V gene is TRBV28, the J gene TRBJ2-3; 7 nucleotides match TRBD1. CDR3 length: 18 residues. V trimming: 2 bases; J trimming: 2 bases; junction bases outside the gene matches: 13. The germline V gene has CDR1 MDHEN and CDR2 SYDVKM. CDR3 DNA sequence: TGTGCCAGCAGTTTAGACAGGGTGAATGGTCCTGCCACAGATACGCAGTATTTT. It encodes CASSLDRVNGPATDTQYF. Together with reference TRBV28 and TRBJ2-3, the CDR3 gives the full variable domain: DVKVTQSSRYLVKRTGEKVFLECVQDMDHENMFWYRQDPGLGLRLIYFSYDVKMKEKGDIPEGYSVSREKKERFSLILESASTNQTSMYLCASSLDRVNGPATDTQYFGPGTRLTVL.

This clonotype rates as medium-sized (0.01 to 0.1%). CDR3 loop: CAIGQGTGVNGYTF. The DNA for the CDR3 is TGTGCCATCGGGCAAGGGACAGGGGTTAATGGCTACACCTTC. This sequence joins TRBV10-3 and TRBJ1-2, with 10 bases aligning to TRBD1. The CDR3 consists of 14 residues. The V segment lost 8 bases and the J segment 6 bases; nucleotides outside the gene matches: 9. The germline V gene encodes CDR1 ENHRY and CDR2 SYGVKD.

By share of the sample, this clonotype is medium-sized. V gene TRBV28 combines with J gene TRBJ2-7; TRBD2 might be the D (6 bases). V was shortened by 8 bases and J by 0 bases, with 14 bases between the two germline ends. CDR1 and CDR2 from the germline V gene are MDHEN and SYDVKM. CDR3 length equals 14 residues. CDR3 region: CASCRRDFSYEQYF. DNA for the CDR3: TGTGCCAGCTGTCGCCGGGACTTCTCCTACGAGCAGTACTTC.